Presented here are 32 T cell receptor beta chains from one specimen sequenced in a study of vaccination and CD4 T cells after COVID-19. What these receptors recognize is not known. Sequencing of the DNA from cultured CD4+ T cells was carried out with the Oncomine TCR Beta short-read assay. Each CDR3 protein is one row after TCRdb ran MiXCR on the PCR reads. The sample holds fewer than 15,000 distinct CDR3 sequences, around 58% seen once. Treatment noted: approximately 9-day PBMC culture with coronavirus spike peptide pools or control peptides (ViraFEST assay). Input material: CD4+ T cells from blood, cultured in vitro. The receptors were gathered from a human donor who had recovered from COVID-19.

This rearrangement joins TRBV7-8 to TRBJ2-7, with D perhaps TRBD2 (5 bases). The ends were cut back, 5 bases at V and 4 bases at J, with 24 bases in the middle. CDR1 and CDR2 from the germline V gene are SGHVS and FQNEAQ. The CDR3 is 17 residues long. CDR3 DNA: TGTGCCAGCAGCCCCGTCTACAGCAGGAGGTTAGTTTACGAGCAGTACTTC. Translating gives CASSPVYSRRLVYEQYF.

CDR3 nucleotides: TGTGCCAGTAGTATTTCGCGGCGGGGAGCCCCGTACTTC. Translation gives CASSISRRGAPYF. J is TRBJ2-4 and V is TRBV19; D is perhaps TRBD2 (6 bases). Trimming took 3 bases from V and 15 from J, leaving 18 bases between them. Germline V gene lookup returns CDR1 LNHDA and CDR2 SQIVND (reference sequence). The CDR3 is made up of 13 amino acids.

About this clonotype itself: A single base separates this from a much larger clone, so it may be a read error. V gene TRBV5-6 combines with J gene TRBJ1-2, with TRBD1 identical over 8 bases. With V trimmed by 5 bases and J by 4 bases, 10 bases remained unmatched. CDR1 is SGHDT and CDR2 is YYEEEE in the germline V gene. The CDR3 totals 15 residues. The CDR3 bases are TGTGCCAGCAGATCGAGGACAGGGCCGCGCTATGGCTACACCTTC. Its translation: CASRSRTGPRYGYTF.

This chain connects TRBV19 to TRBJ2-7; D not resolved. The V gene lost 5 bases and the J gene lost 2 bases, with 19 bases spanning the gap. The CDR3 extends over 16 amino acids. Germline V CDR1 and CDR2: LNHDA, SQIVND (reference sequence). CDR3 sequence: CASSPDRRPNTYEQYF. Written as DNA, the CDR3 is TGTGCCAGTAGTCCCGATCGTAGGCCTAATACCTACGAGCAGTACTTC.

The chain employs TRBV20-1 and TRBJ1-3; no definite D call. Trimming pared 0 bases from V and 10 bases from J, leaving 13 bases between. Germline CDR1 and CDR2: DFQATT and SNEGSKA (reference sequence). The CDR3 has 13 amino acids. The CDR3 is CSAREEPKRTIYF. Written as DNA, the CDR3 is TGCAGTGCTAGAGAGGAACCGAAGAGGACCATATATTTT.

The rearrangement uses TRBV7-8 and TRBJ2-5; TRBD2 might be the D (6 bases). From germline, CDR1 is SGHVS and CDR2 FQNEAQ. The V end was cut by 5 bases, the J end by 4 bases, with 17 bases between. The CDR3 runs to 15 residues. CDR3 DNA sequence: TGTGCCAGCAGCCCGACGTGGGGGGAATTAGAGACCCAGTACTTC. It specifies CASSPTWGELETQYF. Variable domain in full (rest from reference TRBV7-8 and TRBJ2-5): GAGVSQSPRYKVAKRGQDVALRCDPISGHVSLFWYQQALGQGPEFLTYFQNEAQLDKSGLPSDRFFAERPEGSVSTLKIQRTQQEDSAVYLCASSPTWGELETQYFGPGTRLLVL.

This clonotype was observed once. V and J are TRBV20-1 and TRBJ1-5; 9 bases align to TRBD1. Unmatched junction bases numbered 9, after V lost 6 bases and J lost 0 bases. The CDR3 sequence is 16 residues long. CDR1 is DFQATT, CDR2 SNEGSKA, per germline (reference sequence). The DNA for the CDR3 is TGCAGTGCGCTCCCGGGACAGGGTTATAGCAATCAGCCCCAGCATTTT. It translates to CSALPGQGYSNQPQHF.

The chain recombines TRBV5-1 with TRBJ2-1; 8 bases fit TRBD2. CDR1 is SGHRS, CDR2 YFSETQ, per germline. This CDR3 region has 13 residues. V shed 4 bases and J 15 bases; nucleotides not matched to a gene: 12. CDR3 DNA sequence: TGCGCCAGCAGCCTACACAGCGGGAGTAGCCGGTTCTTC. Amino acid sequence: CASSLHSGSSRFF.

This chain uses TRBV6-2 or TRBV6-3 with TRBJ2-3; 12 nucleotides line up with TRBD2. The CDR3 is made up of 15 amino acids. The V and J ends lost 6 bases and 3 bases, in that order; junction bases with no gene match: 4. Germline CDR1 MNHEY, CDR2 SVGEGT. The CDR3 sequence: CASRRLAGVTDTQYF. For the CDR3, the DNA is TGTGCCAGCAGGAGACTAGCGGGAGTGACAGATACGCAGTATTTT.

V is TRBV11-1 and J is TRBJ1-5; 7 nucleotides align to TRBD1. The V segment lost 2 bases and the J segment 0 bases; nucleotides outside the gene matches: 10. This CDR3 has 18 amino acids. Germline loops: CDR1 SGHAT, CDR2 FQDESV (reference sequence). This CDR3 reads CASSLPPDRVGSNQPQHF. DNA for the CDR3: TGTGCCAGCAGCTTACCCCCCGACAGGGTAGGTAGCAATCAGCCCCAGCATTTT.

The V call is TRBV27, the J call TRBJ2-7, with D hard to call. The CDR3 consists of 15 residues. CDR1 MNHEY and CDR2 SMNVEV come from the germline V gene (reference sequence). The germline V and J ends were trimmed by 5 bases and 3 bases, with 17 bases remaining between them. CDR3 region: CASSLPGRFGYEQYF. CDR3 nucleotide sequence: TGTGCCAGCAGTCTCCCAGGACGGTTTGGCTACGAGCAGTACTTC.

V and J are TRBV9 and TRBJ2-3, with D possibly TRBD2 on 6 matching bases. Trimming stripped 0 bases from V and 1 base from J, with 18 bases between. CDR1 SGDLS and CDR2 YYNGEE come from the germline V gene. There are 18 residues in the CDR3. CDR3 region: CASSVARASEYGTDTQYF. Here the CDR3 DNA reads TGTGCCAGCAGCGTAGCTCGGGCTAGCGAGTACGGCACAGATACGCAGTATTTT.

This clonotype was observed a handful of times. The J gene is TRBJ1-5, the V gene TRBV20-1; D not certain. From germline, CDR1 is DFQATT and CDR2 SNEGSKA (reference sequence). This CDR3 has 13 residues. Trimming pared 5 bases from V and 5 bases from J, leaving 13 bases between. The CDR3 DNA follows: TGCAGTGCTGTTAGGTCGGTCGATCAGCCCCAGCATTTT. It is translated as CSAVRSVDQPQHF.

The rearrangement joins TRBV28 to TRBJ1-5; no definite D call. Trimming took off 7 bases at V and 0 bases at J, with 19 bases between the two ends. This CDR3 has 17 residues. Germline V gene sequence: CDR1 MDHEN, CDR2 SYDVKM. CDR3 amino acids: CASTTGYEEYSNQPQHF. The CDR3 DNA is TGTGCCAGCACCACTGGTTATGAAGAGTATAGCAATCAGCCCCAGCATTTT.

This chain links TRBV2 with TRBJ2-3, with 12 bases that match TRBD2. V trimming: 6 bases; J trimming: 2 bases; junction bases outside the gene matches: 9. CDR3 length: 17 amino acids. Germline CDR1 reads SNHLY; CDR2 reads FYNNEI. CDR3: CASRPILAGGPTDTQYF. As DNA, the CDR3 is TGTGCCAGCAGGCCCATACTAGCGGGAGGTCCCACAGATACGCAGTATTTT.

J is TRBJ2-3 and V is TRBV7-2; 9 nucleotides match TRBD2. There are 16 residues in the CDR3. The V gene's germline CDR1 is SGHTA and CDR2 FQGNSA. V dropped 2 bases and J dropped 2; count of bases not matched to a gene: 5. The CDR3 sequence is CASSLNSGSFTDTQYF. CDR3 nucleotides: TGTGCCAGCAGCTTAAATAGCGGGAGTTTCACAGATACGCAGTATTTT.

The rearrangement joins TRBV6-1 to TRBJ1-2; no firm D call. Germline V CDR1 and CDR2: MNHNS, SASEGT. V gave up 7 bases and J gave up 4 bases, with 19 bases separating them. CDR3 length: 15 residues. The CDR3 here is CASILLGIGGYGYTF. The CDR3 bases are TGTGCCAGCATCCTCCTCGGGATTGGAGGCTATGGCTACACCTTC.

The rearrangement uses TRBV10-3 and TRBJ2-7, with D unclear. This CDR3 spans 14 amino acids. With 2 bases removed from V and 1 base from J, the gap between germline ends came to 9 bases. Germline CDR1 reads ENHRY; CDR2 reads SYGVKD. The CDR3: CAISEQPASYEQYF. The CDR3 coding sequence is TGTGCCATCAGTGAGCAACCGGCTTCCTACGAGCAGTACTTC.

The sample holds one count of this clonotype. The chain couples TRBV2 to TRBJ2-6; D perhaps matches TRBD2 (5 bases). Trimming removed 7 bases from V and 1 base from J, with 8 bases in between. Germline CDR1 and CDR2: SNHLY and FYNNEI. The length of the CDR3 is 14 residues. The CDR3 sequence: CASIERSGANVLTF. DNA for the CDR3: TGTGCCAGCATAGAGCGGTCTGGGGCCAACGTCCTGACTTTC.

The chain employs TRBV20-1 and TRBJ2-7; perhaps TRBD1 as D (5 bases). Germline V lookup: CDR1 DFQATT, CDR2 SNEGSKA (reference sequence). V lost 1 base and J lost 5, with 9 bases in between. CDR3 length: 12 amino acids. The CDR3 here is CSARGLGDEQYF. The CDR3 nucleotides are TGCAGTGCTAGAGGGTTAGGGGACGAGCAGTACTTC.

This clonotype is categorized as medium-sized. V gene TRBV5-6 combines with J gene TRBJ1-2; 8 bases are shared with TRBD1. J gave up 4 bases and V 3 bases, and 8 bases lay outside the gene matches. Germline values: CDR1 SGHDT, CDR2 YYEEEE. The CDR3 runs 15 residues. The CDR3 region has the DNA TGTGCCAGCAGCTCGAGGACAGGGCCGCGCTATGGCTACACCTTC. It encodes CASSSRTGPRYGYTF.

This chain uses TRBV20-1 with TRBJ1-1; 7 positions match TRBD1. Germline V CDR1 and CDR2: DFQATT, SNEGSKA (reference sequence). J was trimmed by 5 bases and V by 3 bases; bases with no gene match: 6. The CDR3 is made up of 13 amino acids. CDR3 sequence: CSARSGQLTEAFF. As DNA, the CDR3 is TGCAGTGCTAGGTCGGGACAGTTAACTGAAGCTTTCTTT.

On this clonotype: A junction end diverges from the germline sequence, so it may reflect a read error. The gene calls are TRBV6-1 and TRBJ1-3, with TRBD1 matching 9 bases. Germline V gene lookup returns CDR1 MNHNS and CDR2 SASEGT. The CDR3 extends over 19 amino acids. The CDR3 here is CASSQAPTGGWSSGNTIYF. As DNA, the CDR3 is TGTGCCAGCAGTCAAGCGCCGACAGGGGGATGGTCCTCTGGAAACACCATATATTTT.

The chain carries TRBV5-4 and TRBJ2-7, with TRBD2 as a possible D gene (5 bases). Between the trimmed V and J ends, which lost 2 bases and 0 bases, there was a span of 12 bases. CDR1 is SGHNT, CDR2 YYREEE, per germline (reference sequence). The CDR3 runs to 15 residues. The CDR3 region has the DNA TGTGCCAGCAGCTTCCCCGGGATTAGCTCCTACGAGCAGTACTTC. It encodes CASSFPGISSYEQYF.

This clonotype has only a few counts. V gene TRBV2 combines with J gene TRBJ2-5, with TRBD1 matching over 7 bases. The CDR3 runs to 14 residues. Germline trimming cut 5 bases from V and 5 bases from J; bases unmatched to any gene: 8. Per germline, CDR1 SNHLY and CDR2 FYNNEI. Here the CDR3 DNA reads TGTGCCAGCAGTTCCCGTCGAGGGGGCGAGACCCAGTACTTC. Translated: CASSSRRGGETQYF.

This rearrangement joins TRBV30 to TRBJ2-1; the D gene is possibly TRBD2 (5 bases). CDR1 is GTSNPN and CDR2 is SVGIG in the germline V gene (reference sequence). Deletions cut 3 bases from V and 7 bases from J, with 13 bases between. The CDR3 length is 13 residues. The CDR3 nucleotides read TGTGCCTGGAGCGTGGGAATAGCGAATGAGCAGTTCTTC. Its protein is CAWSVGIANEQFF.

The chain is built from TRBV19 and TRBJ2-3; D could derive from TRBD1 or TRBD2 (6 bases each). This CDR3 is 13 amino acids long. CDR1 is LNHDA and CDR2 is SQIVND in the germline V gene (reference sequence). The ends were cut back, 4 bases at V and 9 bases at J, with 14 bases in the middle. The CDR3 spells CASSTSRRGTQYF. CDR3 in DNA: TGTGCCAGTAGTACCTCCCGGAGGGGGACGCAGTATTTT.

The chain carries TRBV7-2 and TRBJ2-7, with 10 bases fitting TRBD1. The CDR3 runs to 13 residues. With 5 bases clipped from V and 5 bases from J, the junction kept 3 bases outside the gene matches. Germline loops: CDR1 SGHTA, CDR2 FQGNSA. The CDR3: CASSLGQGDEQYF. The CDR3 DNA is TGTGCCAGCAGCCTAGGACAGGGGGACGAGCAGTACTTC.

The chain employs TRBV20-1 and TRBJ2-5; TRBD2 matches at 14 bases. Germline CDR1 and CDR2: DFQATT and SNEGSKA (reference sequence). The CDR3 covers 17 residues. V gave up 7 bases and J gave up 7 bases; unmatched junction bases: 17. For the CDR3, the DNA is TGCAGTGTTGGGACTAGCGGGAGTGGTGGGTCTTGGGCGACCCAGTACTTC. As protein: CSVGTSGSGGSWATQYF.

This clonotype was detected only once. The chain recombines TRBV2 with TRBJ2-1; 7 bases fit TRBD2. Germline trimming cut 6 bases from V and 9 bases from J; bases unmatched to any gene: 5. The V gene's germline CDR1 is SNHLY and CDR2 FYNNEI. The length of the CDR3 is 12 residues. CDR3 sequence (DNA): TGTGCCAGCAGCCCGACTAGCCGTGAGCAGTTCTTC. Amino acids: CASSPTSREQFF.

The chain recombines TRBV2 with TRBJ2-5; D remains unclear. The germline V gene encodes CDR1 SNHLY and CDR2 FYNNEI. Trimming took 3 bases from V and 2 from J, leaving 10 bases between them. The CDR3 is made up of 14 amino acids. The CDR3 spells CASSEKHVQETQYF. CDR3 nucleotide sequence: TGTGCCAGCAGTGAGAAGCACGTACAAGAGACCCAGTACTTC.

The chain uses TRBV24-1 and TRBJ2-1; 11 nucleotides match TRBD2. The CDR3 is made up of 16 amino acids. V was clipped by 4 bases and J by 5 bases; unmatched bases: 6. Germline V gene sequence: CDR1 KGHDR, CDR2 SFDVKD. Here the CDR3 DNA reads TGTGCCACCAGTGACATAGCGGGAGGGCCCCACAATGAGCAGTTCTTC. Amino acids: CATSDIAGGPHNEQFF.